A single sample gave rise to the 28 T cell receptor beta chains below, sequenced in a study of CD4+ T cells in melanoma. The assay was immunoSEQ multiplex PCR, and TCRdb's table has in-frame clones only and misses some. The table lists almost 15,000 clones, roughly 88% of them singletons. Sample: cells from a culture (not recorded whether cultured in vitro). The receptors originated from a human donor with melanoma.

The count of this clone is one. The chain combines TRBV6-1 with TRBJ2-7, with 7 bases lining up with TRBD1. The germline V gene has CDR1 MNHNS and CDR2 SASEGT. The CDR3 is 16 residues long. J was trimmed by 3 bases and V by 1 base; bases with no gene match: 9. The CDR3, as DNA: TGTGCCAGCAGTGAAGGGCGCTTGGGACAGCACTACGAGCAGTACTTC. This gives the protein CASSEGRLGQHYEQYF.

The chain couples TRBV6-5 to TRBJ1-4, with 7 bases lining up with TRBD1. The CDR3 extends over 14 amino acids. CDR1 is MNHEY and CDR2 is SVGAGI in the germline V gene. The V and J ends lost 6 bases and 4 bases, in that order; junction bases with no gene match: 5. This CDR3 reads CASSHGTVNEKLFF. The CDR3 DNA sequence: TGTGCCAGCAGCCATGGGACAGTTAATGAAAAACTGTTTTTT.

This clone occurred a few times. V usage is TRBV4-1 and J usage is TRBJ1-6; D is undetermined. Per the germline V gene, CDR1 is MGHRA and CDR2 is YSYEKL. There are 14 residues in the CDR3. V lost 3 bases, J lost 9 bases, and 12 bases lay in between. The CDR3 DNA follows: TGCGCCAGCAGCCATGACATATACGCTTCACCCCTCCACTTT. This translates into CASSHDIYASPLHF.

The V gene is TRBV7-2, the J gene TRBJ1-3, with TRBD1 as a possible D gene (5 bases). The CDR3 has 15 amino acids. The germline CDR1 and CDR2 sequences are SGHTA and FQGNSA. V dropped 5 bases and J dropped 0 bases, with 11 bases sitting between them. The CDR3 DNA is TGTGCCAGCAGCCCTTCCAGGGACTCTGGAAACACCATATATTTT. This encodes CASSPSRDSGNTIYF. Drawing the rest from reference TRBV7-2 and TRBJ1-3, the complete variable domain is GAGVSQSPSNKVTEKGKDVELRCDPISGHTALYWYRQSLGQGLEFLIYFQGNSAPDKSGLPSDRFSAERTGGSVSTLTIQRTQQEDSAVYLCASSPSRDSGNTIYFGEGSWLTVV.

This clone was counted between two and nine times. The chain employs TRBV10-3 and TRBJ2-7; 8 positions agree with TRBD2. This CDR3 spans 16 amino acids. Germline CDR1 ENHRY, CDR2 SYGVKD. V was clipped by 2 bases and J by 2 bases; unmatched bases: 8. DNA of the CDR3: TGTGCCATCAGTGAGACGGGGGGGCCGAGAACCTACGAGCAGTACTTC. Amino acids: CAISETGGPRTYEQYF.

The genes are TRBV15 and TRBJ1-6; TRBD1 is a possible D gene (6 bases). This CDR3 has 18 residues. V lost 0 bases and J 9 bases, leaving 21 bases between the germline ends. Per the germline V gene, CDR1 is LNHNV and CDR2 is YYDKDF (reference sequence). The CDR3 DNA is TGTGCCACCAGCAGAGATAGTGGAACGGGCAGGGGCGTTTCACCCCTCCACTTT. As protein: CATSRDSGTGRGVSPLHF.

V and J are TRBV4-2 and TRBJ2-5, with 8 bases aligning to TRBD1. This CDR3 region has 15 residues. Trimming cost V 1 base and J 5 bases; bases outside gene matches: 6. Germline V gives CDR1 LGHNA, CDR2 YNFKEQ. CDR3 region: CASSQGDAGGETQYF. The CDR3 region has the DNA TGTGCCAGCAGCCAAGGAGACGCAGGGGGCGAGACCCAGTACTTC.

The chain carries TRBV2 and TRBJ1-5; D call uncertain. The V end was cut by 8 bases, the J end by 10 bases, with 15 bases between. Germline values: CDR1 SNHLY, CDR2 FYNNEI. This CDR3 region has 12 residues. CDR3 protein: CASAAGVRPQHF. The CDR3 bases are TGTGCCAGCGCGGCGGGCGTACGACCCCAGCATTTT.

The chain links TRBV5-1 to TRBJ2-2; D uncertain. Germline values: CDR1 SGHRS, CDR2 YFSETQ. The length of the CDR3 is 14 residues. Trimming took off 1 base at V and 3 bases at J, with 7 bases between the two ends. DNA of the CDR3: TGCGCCAGCAGCTTGAACAGCGACACCGGGGAGCTGTTTTTT. Protein product: CASSLNSDTGELFF.

CDR3 loop: CASSGVGTEAFF. As DNA, the CDR3 is TGTGCCAGCAGCGGGGTAGGCACTGAAGCTTTCTTT. This chain links TRBV5-4 with TRBJ1-1; D ambiguous. Germline CDR1 SGHNT, CDR2 YYREEE (reference sequence). The CDR3 contains 12 residues. V shed 4 bases and J shed 4 bases, with 8 bases lying between them.

The gene calls are TRBV4-1 and TRBJ2-1; no firm D call. Trimming removed 6 bases from V and 7 bases from J, with 7 bases in between. The V gene's germline CDR1 is MGHRA and CDR2 YSYEKL. The CDR3 sequence is 11 residues long. CDR3 sequence (DNA): TGCGCCAGCAGAAGAGCGAATGAGCAGTTCTTC. Encoded protein: CASRRANEQFF.

The chain employs TRBV30 and TRBJ2-3; 9 bases align to TRBD2. V gave up 3 bases and J gave up 13 bases; unmatched junction bases: 11. Germline assignment: CDR1 GTSNPN and CDR2 SVGIG (reference sequence). The CDR3 covers 13 residues. CDR3 coding DNA: TGTGCCTGGAGAACCATCTCCGCGGGGGGGGAGTATTTT. Protein: CAWRTISAGGEYF.

This clone appeared a few times. The V and J genes are TRBV9 and TRBJ1-2; D unresolved. This CDR3 spans 14 amino acids. The germline CDR1 and CDR2 sequences are SGDLS and YYNGEE. Trimming took 0 bases from V and 3 from J, leaving 9 bases between them. The CDR3 loop is CASSVALTDYGYTF. The CDR3 bases are TGTGCCAGCAGCGTAGCTTTGACGGACTATGGCTACACCTTC. Drawing the rest from reference TRBV9 and TRBJ1-2, the complete variable domain is DSGVTQTPKHLITATGQRVTLRCSPRSGDLSVYWYQQSLDQGLQFLIQYYNGEERAKGNILERFSAQQFPDLHSELNLSSLELGDSALYFCASSVALTDYGYTFGSGTRLTVV.

In its sample, this clone was seen once. The chain combines TRBV27 with TRBJ1-6; D is perhaps TRBD1 (6 bases). The CDR3 is 13 residues long. V lost 6 bases to trimming and J lost 6 bases, with 9 bases between them. CDR1 MNHEY and CDR2 SMNVEV come from the germline V gene (reference sequence). CDR3 sequence: CASSRGGNSPLHF. In DNA, the CDR3 is TGTGCCAGCAGCAGGGGAGGTAATTCACCCCTCCACTTT.

The J gene is TRBJ2-1, the V gene TRBV19; D perhaps matches TRBD1 (5 bases). The CDR3 sequence is 12 residues long. Trimming left V 4 bases short and J 8 bases short, with 9 bases between. Germline loops: CDR1 LNHDA, CDR2 SQIVND (reference sequence). CDR3 sequence: CASSTVGDEQFF. The DNA for the CDR3 is TGTGCCAGTAGTACGGTAGGGGATGAGCAGTTCTTC.

The rearrangement links TRBV2 to TRBJ1-2; D is ambiguous. The CDR3 sequence is 14 residues long. Per germline, CDR1 SNHLY and CDR2 FYNNEI. The V end was cut by 1 base, the J end by 6 bases, with 12 bases between. The CDR3 is CASSEVIGIHGYTF. CDR3 nucleotides: TGTGCCAGCAGTGAAGTGATTGGGATACATGGCTACACCTTC.

The chain is built from TRBV4-1 and TRBJ1-4, with 8 positions matching TRBD1. The V segment lost 1 base and the J segment 8 bases; nucleotides outside the gene matches: 15. The germline V gene has CDR1 MGHRA and CDR2 YSYEKL. This CDR3 comprises 18 residues. The DNA for the CDR3 is TGCGCCAGCAGCCAAGGAAGGGCCAGGGGGCGGTTGGGGGAAAAACTGTTTTTT. Its translation: CASSQGRARGRLGEKLFF.

CDR3 coding DNA: TGTGCCAGCAGCTTAGGCGGGCAGGGTACGAACACTGAAGCTTTCTTT. This sequence encodes CASSLGGQGTNTEAFF. This chain connects TRBV7-6 to TRBJ1-1; perhaps TRBD1 as D (5 bases). This CDR3 spans 16 amino acids. The V end was cut by 1 base, the J end by 1 base, with 13 bases between. In germline, CDR1 is SGHVS, CDR2 FNYEAQ.

The chain couples TRBV7-3 to TRBJ2-1; possibly TRBD1 for D (5 bases). V lost 1 base, J lost 4 bases, and 17 bases lay in between. Germline CDR1 SGHTA, CDR2 FQGTGA. The CDR3 runs to 17 residues. This chain's CDR3 is CASSLMATGFRYNEQFF. For the CDR3, the DNA is TGTGCCAGCAGCTTAATGGCCACAGGATTTCGGTACAATGAGCAGTTCTTC.

The chain links TRBV5-1 to TRBJ2-5, with TRBD1 matching over 7 bases. Germline lookup yields CDR1 SGHRS and CDR2 YFSETQ. The CDR3 has 12 amino acids. J lost 4 bases, V lost 5 bases, and 2 bases had no gene match. The CDR3 spells CASSPGGETQYF. The DNA for the CDR3 is TGCGCCAGCAGTCCAGGGGGAGAGACCCAGTACTTC.

V and J are TRBV15 and TRBJ1-6; D call uncertain. The V gene's germline CDR1 is LNHNV and CDR2 YYDKDF (reference sequence). V was cut by 1 base and J by 0 bases, with 16 bases left in between. The CDR3 contains 19 residues. As DNA, the CDR3 is TGTGCCACCAGCAGAGGGGAACCGGGGTTGAGCTCCTATAATTCACCCCTCCACTTT. It is translated as CATSRGEPGLSSYNSPLHF.

The chain employs TRBV6-5 and TRBJ1-5; D not resolved. The CDR3 has 15 amino acids. The V gene lost 0 bases and the J gene lost 4 bases, with 10 bases spanning the gap. Germline-derived CDR1 and CDR2 are MNHEY and SVGAGI. Written as DNA, the CDR3 is TGTGCCAGCAGTTACTCGATAACCGAAAATCAGCCCCAGCATTTT. It encodes CASSYSITENQPQHF.

The chain joins TRBV7-9 to TRBJ1-4; D gene unclear. V was shortened by 3 bases and J by 8 bases, with 10 bases between the two germline ends. The CDR3 covers 13 residues. Germline V CDR1 and CDR2: SEHNR, FQNEAQ (reference sequence). CDR3 coding DNA: TGTGCCAGCAGCTTCGGCAGGCTGGAAAAACTGTTTTTT. Encoded protein: CASSFGRLEKLFF.

The chain joins TRBV5-1 to TRBJ2-1, with a weak D call TRBD1 (6 bases). Between the trimmed V and J ends, which lost 0 bases and 8 bases, there was a span of 24 bases. Germline assignment: CDR1 SGHRS and CDR2 YFSETQ. This CDR3 region has 18 residues. In DNA form, the CDR3 reads TGCGCCAGCAGCTTGGATGTGTTGGGGGCCGCGATGGGGGATGAGCAGTTCTTC. This translates into CASSLDVLGAAMGDEQFF.

V and J are TRBV19 and TRBJ2-3; 16 nucleotides line up with TRBD2. There are 18 residues in the CDR3. Germline V lookup: CDR1 LNHDA, CDR2 SQIVND (reference sequence). Trimming took 6 bases from V and 1 from J; bases not matched to a gene: 7. The CDR3 sequence: CASRVGTSGGVGTDTQYF. CDR3 in DNA: TGTGCCAGTAGGGTAGGGACTAGCGGGGGGGTCGGCACAGATACGCAGTATTTT.

The J gene is TRBJ2-5, the V gene TRBV30; D gene unclear. V was clipped by 0 bases and J by 5 bases, with 7 bases between them. The germline gives CDR1 GTSNPN, CDR2 SVGIG (reference sequence). CDR3 size: 12 residues. CDR3 sequence: CAWSVRWETQYF. In DNA form, the CDR3 reads TGTGCCTGGAGTGTACGCTGGGAGACCCAGTACTTC.

This chain joins TRBV10-3 and TRBJ1-1; TRBD1 is a possible D gene (6 bases). Between the trimmed V and J ends, which lost 2 bases and 3 bases, there was a span of 10 bases. Germline CDR1 and CDR2: ENHRY and SYGVKD. The CDR3 loop spans 14 amino acids. CDR3 residues: CAISEKGGDTEAFF. CDR3 sequence (DNA): TGTGCCATCAGTGAGAAGGGGGGAGACACTGAAGCTTTCTTT.

The genes are TRBV11-3 and TRBJ1-6; no firm D call. CDR1 and CDR2 from the germline V gene are SGHNT and YENEEA. The V end was cut by 1 base, the J end by 8 bases, with 6 bases between. The CDR3 is made up of 13 amino acids. This chain's CDR3 is CASSLVGDSPLHF. The CDR3 DNA is TGTGCCAGCAGCTTAGTCGGGGATTCACCCCTCCACTTT.